The rows below give T cell receptor beta chains drawn from one sample of a study of blood T cell repertoires in COVID-19. Clones were read by immunoSEQ multiplex PCR, and TCRdb kept only the in-frame ones, dropping some. The sample holds over 100,000 clones, 80% to 90% seen once. The material sequenced was peripheral blood. Receptor source: a man aged 40-55 years with acute or convalescent COVID-19. CDR3s include the opening cysteine and the closing phenylalanine or tryptophan. D genes are given only for firm matches. Clone size is given for some rows only: seen once, a few or many times, or a class if the clone is expanded.

cdr3_aa cdr3_nt v_call d_call j_call clone_size
CASGLQGAVTGELFF TGTGCTAGTGGGTTACAGGGGGCTGTCACCGGGGAGCTGTTTTTT TRBV12-5 TRBD1 TRBJ2-2 once
CASSIGASYEQYF TGTGCCAGTAGTATTGGGGCAAGCTACGAGCAGTACTTC TRBV19 NA TRBJ2-7 NA
CASSYSTGAPGTEAFF TGTGCCAGCAGTTACTCGACAGGGGCCCCGGGGACTGAAGCTTTCTTT TRBV6-2/TRBV6-3 TRBD1 TRBJ1-1 NA
CASSPEGLWGTEAFF TGTGCCAGCAGCCCGGAGGGCCTCTGGGGAACTGAAGCTTTCTTT TRBV11-2 NA TRBJ1-1 NA
CASSLTGKGGYTF TGTGCCAGCAGCTTGACAGGGAAGGGTGGCTACACCTTC TRBV5-6 NA TRBJ1-2 NA
CASSLGDWQRF TGTGCCAGCAGTTTAGGGGACTGGCAACGTTTC TRBV12-3/TRBV12-4 NA TRBJ2-7 NA
CAWSQGQGTGELFF TGTGCCTGGAGCCAGGGACAGGGCACCGGGGAGCTGTTTTTT TRBV30 TRBD1 TRBJ2-2 NA
CSVRGESNQPQHF TGCAGCGTCAGGGGGGAATCCAATCAGCCCCAGCATTTT TRBV29-1 TRBD1 TRBJ1-5 many
CASSAGTGPGYTF TGTGCCAGTAGTGCCGGGACAGGGCCCGGCTACACCTTC TRBV19 TRBD1 TRBJ1-2 NA
CASAVSSGPFADTQYF TGTGCCAGCGCCGTCTCTAGCGGACCTTTTGCAGATACGCAGTATTTT TRBV11-3 TRBD2 TRBJ2-3 NA
CAISAGDRANTEAFF TGTGCCATCAGTGCAGGGGACAGGGCGAACACTGAAGCTTTCTTT TRBV10-3 TRBD1 TRBJ1-1 NA